The rows below give T cell receptor beta chains drawn from one sample of a study of control samples from healthy donors and cancer patients. The table came from immunoSEQ multiplex PCR; TCRdb's copy has only in-frame clones and leaves some out. The table has 75,000 to 100,000 clones, just over 85% seen once; the top ten hold less than 15%. The sequenced material came from blood. The source of these receptors is a man aged 25-40 years in good health. The CDR3 runs from the conserved cysteine through the conserved F or W. A D gene is named only where the DNA matches it firmly. Rows give clone size only sometimes, using once, few, many, or a class for an expanded clone.

15	TRBV6-5	TRBD2	NA	TRBJ2-3	TGTGCCAGCAGTTACGGACTAGAGGGTACAGATACGCAGTATTTT	CASSYGLEGTDTQYF
16	TRBV5-4	NA	NA	TRBJ2-3	TGTGCCAGCAGCGCAATAAGTCTACCGAACACAGATACGCAGTATTTT	CASSAISLPNTDTQYF
15	TRBV6-2/TRBV6-3	TRBD1	NA	TRBJ2-1	TGTGCCAGCAGTTCGCACGGGACAGGGGACCATGAGCAGTTCTTC	CASSSHGTGDHEQFF
12	TRBV24-1	TRBD2	NA	TRBJ2-7	TGTGCCACCAGTGGCGGGAGCTACGAGCAGTACTTC	CATSGGSYEQYF
14	TRBV19	NA	NA	TRBJ1-5	TGTGCCAGTAGGGAGGGCGGCATACCTCAGCCCCAGCATTTT	CASREGGIPQPQHF
12	TRBV9	NA	few	TRBJ1-5	TGTGCCAGCGTTTACCTCTTTTTGCCCCAGCATTTT	CASVYLFLPQHF
16	TRBV14	NA	NA	TRBJ2-1	TGTGCCAGCAGCCAGTTCCTACAGAGCTCCTACAATGAGCAGTTCTTC	CASSQFLQSSYNEQFF
15	TRBV9	NA	NA	TRBJ2-1	TGTGCCAGCAGCGTAGCTGGGCAGATGGCAAATGAGCAGTTCTTC	CASSVAGQMANEQFF
13	TRBV7-7	NA	NA	TRBJ2-5	TGTGCCAGCAGCTCGGCAGTCCAAGAGACCCAGTACTTC	CASSSAVQETQYF
16	TRBV5-1	TRBD1	NA	TRBJ2-7	TGCGCCAGCAGCTTGGCCCGGGACAGGTTATCCTACGAGCAGTACTTC	CASSLARDRLSYEQYF
18	TRBV21-1	NA	NA	TRBJ2-3	TGTGCCAGCAAAACTAGCGGGAGGTTGGGCCCCCCCCCAGATACGCAGTATTTT	CASKTSGRLGPPPDTQYF
14	TRBV30	TRBD1	NA	TRBJ2-1	TGTGCCTGCAATAAAGGGGGCTTTTTGGGTGAGCAGTTCTTC	CACNKGGFLGEQFF
14	TRBV5-1	NA	NA	TRBJ2-7	TGCGCCAGCAGTTCCGCTGGGGGACGGGACGAGCAGTACTTC	CASSSAGGRDEQYF
13	TRBV28	NA	NA	TRBJ1-5	TGTGCCAGCAGACAACAGGGAAATCAGCCCCAGCATTTT	CASRQQGNQPQHF
14	TRBV18	NA	NA	TRBJ2-3	TGTGCCAGCTCGCCGCGGGATTTCACAGATACGCAGTATTTT	CASSPRDFTDTQYF
15	TRBV25-1	NA	NA	TRBJ2-5	TGTGCCAGCAGTGAATATGGCGAACACCAAGAGACCCAGTACTTC	CASSEYGEHQETQYF
14	TRBV24-1	NA	NA	TRBJ2-3	TGTGCCACCCAACCGGGGCCTAGCACAGATACGCAGTATTTT	CATQPGPSTDTQYF
13	TRBV11-3	NA	NA	TRBJ1-1	TGTGCCAGCAGCTTAGAACCGAACACTGAAGCTTTCTTT	CASSLEPNTEAFF
14	TRBV7-9	TRBD2	NA	TRBJ2-7	TGTGCCAGCAGCTTCGCTAGCGGCTCCTACGAGCAGTACTTC	CASSFASGSYEQYF
18	TRBV9	TRBD2	few	TRBJ2-7	TGTGCCAGCAGCTCCGGACTAGCGGGACCTATGAGCTCCTACGAGCAGTACTTC	CASSSGLAGPMSSYEQYF
17	TRBV11-3	NA	NA	TRBJ2-2	TGTGCCAGCAGCTTAGGAGTAGAAGCGTTGAACACCGGGGAGCTGTTTTTT	CASSLGVEALNTGELFF
14	TRBV27	TRBD1	NA	TRBJ2-7	TGTGCCAGCAGCCGGGACAGGGGGCCCTACGAGCAGTACTTC	CASSRDRGPYEQYF
18	TRBV7-8	TRBD2	NA	TRBJ2-2	TGTGCCAGCAGCTCAAGGACTAGCGCCTACGCGAACACCGGGGAGCTGTTTTTT	CASSSRTSAYANTGELFF
14	TRBV2	TRBD1	NA	TRBJ1-4	TGTGCCAGCAGTGAAGCACAGGGGAATGAAAAACTGTTTTTT	CASSEAQGNEKLFF
16	TRBV18	TRBD1	NA	TRBJ1-6	TGTGCCAGCTCACTAAGGACAGGGCGCGATAATTCACCCCTCCACTTT	CASSLRTGRDNSPLHF
16	TRBV3-1/TRBV3-2	TRBD2	NA	TRBJ2-1	TGTGCCAGCAGCCAAGGTGTTGGGCTAGCGGGAAGCGGCCAGTTCTTC	CASSQGVGLAGSGQFF
15	TRBV7-6	NA	once	TRBJ2-7	TGTGCCAGCAGCGAGGGACAAGCGAGCTCCTACGAGCAGTACTTC	CASSEGQASSYEQYF
15	TRBV4-1	TRBD2	few	TRBJ2-7	TGCGCCAGCAGCTGGCTAGCGGGGAACTCCTACGAGCAGTACTTC	CASSWLAGNSYEQYF
15	TRBV7-9	NA	NA	TRBJ2-5	TGTGCCAGCAGCTTTGGGACTGGCCGGGGGGAGACCCAGTACTTC	CASSFGTGRGETQYF
13	TRBV19	TRBD1	NA	TRBJ1-1	TGTGCCAGTACGGGACAGGCGAACACTGAAGCTTTCTTT	CASTGQANTEAFF
15	TRBV6-1	NA	NA	TRBJ1-5	TGTGCCAGCAGTGAAGCAGCCGCGGTGGATCAGCCCCAGCATTTT	CASSEAAAVDQPQHF
14	TRBV4-1	NA	NA	TRBJ2-6	TGCGCCAGCAGCCAAGGACCTGGGGCCAACGTCCTGACTTTC	CASSQGPGANVLTF
12	TRBV12-3/TRBV12-4	TRBD1	NA	TRBJ1-6	TGTGCCAGCAGAAGACAGGGGGGGCCCCTCCACTTT	CASRRQGGPLHF
16	TRBV6-6	NA	NA	TRBJ2-3	TGTGCCAGCAGTTACTACAAACAGGGTGGCACAGATACGCAGTATTTT	CASSYYKQGGTDTQYF
14	TRBV2	NA	NA	TRBJ1-4	TGTGCCAGCACCCCTGTTACGACTAATGAAAAACTGTTTTTT	CASTPVTTNEKLFF
12	TRBV18	NA	NA	TRBJ2-2	TGTGCCAGCTCACCACAACCCGGGGAGCTGTTTTTT	CASSPQPGELFF
14	TRBV5-6	TRBD2	NA	TRBJ2-7	TGTGCCAGCAGCTCGGTAGCGGGAGCCTACGAGCAGTACTTC	CASSSVAGAYEQYF
16	TRBV27	NA	NA	TRBJ1-2	TGTGCCAGCAGTTTTAGGGTGGGGGAGAAGGACTATGGCTACACCTTC	CASSFRVGEKDYGYTF
16	TRBV4-1	TRBD1	NA	TRBJ2-3	TGCGCCAGCAGCCAAGATTTGGCAGGGGGTAGAGATACGCAGTATTTT	CASSQDLAGGRDTQYF
16	TRBV15	NA	NA	TRBJ1-4	TGTGCCACCAGCAGGGCAGGAGCATCGACGAATGAAAAACTGTTTTTT	CATSRAGASTNEKLFF
17	TRBV27	TRBD2	NA	TRBJ2-3	TGTGCCAGCAGTTTACCCGGACTAGCGGGATTCACAGATACGCAGTATTTT	CASSLPGLAGFTDTQYF
12	TRBV28	NA	NA	TRBJ2-5	TGTGCCAGCAGTTTCGCGTCCGTTGCCCAGTACTTC	CASSFASVAQYF
13	TRBV30	NA	NA	TRBJ2-7	TGTGCCTGGAGTGTCATGGGGGCGGGGGAGCAGTACTTC	CAWSVMGAGEQYF
15	TRBV28	TRBD1	NA	TRBJ2-7	TGTGCCAGCAGCACCCAGGGGGCCTCAGTCTACGAGCAGTACTTC	CASSTQGASVYEQYF
13	TRBV10-3	NA	NA	TRBJ1-1	TGTGCCATCAGCCCGGGGGTGGGCACTGAAGCTTTCTTT	CAISPGVGTEAFF
10	TRBV19	NA	NA	TRBJ2-7	TGTGCCCCAAAGGGTGGCGAGCAGTACTTC	CAPKGGEQYF
15	TRBV9	NA	NA	TRBJ2-2	TGTGCCAGCAGCGTTCTCGGTAGCGACACCGGGGAGCTGTTTTTT	CASSVLGSDTGELFF
13	TRBV19	NA	NA	TRBJ2-1	TGTGCCAGTAGTATTATGCCCTACAATGAGCAGTTCTTC	CASSIMPYNEQFF
18	TRBV7-3	TRBD2	NA	TRBJ2-1	TGTGCCAGCAGCTTAACCGGACTAGCGGGAGGGCCTTGGGTTGAGCAGTTCTTC	CASSLTGLAGGPWVEQFF
13	TRBV3-1/TRBV3-2	NA	once	TRBJ2-7	TGTGCCAGCAGCCAAGACAACTCCTACGAGCAGTACTTC	CASSQDNSYEQYF
13	TRBV5-5	NA	NA	TRBJ1-1	TGTGCCAGCAGCTTGACGGACGACACTGAAGCTTTCTTT	CASSLTDDTEAFF
15	TRBV7-2	NA	NA	TRBJ1-6	TGTGCCAGCAGCTTAGACAAGGTGCCGTGGTCACCCCTCCACTTT	CASSLDKVPWSPLHF
12	TRBV12-3/TRBV12-4	NA	NA	TRBJ2-1	TGTGCCAGCAGCACGGGACTCCATGAGCAGTTCTTC	CASSTGLHEQFF
15	TRBV15	NA	NA	TRBJ1-5	TGTGCCACCACCTCGGGGGCTAGGAGTAATCAGCCCCAGCATTTT	CATTSGARSNQPQHF
14	TRBV5-1	TRBD1	NA	TRBJ2-5	TGCGCCAGCAGCAGAGGACAGGGTTTGGAGACCCAGTACTTC	CASSRGQGLETQYF
15	TRBV28	TRBD1	NA	TRBJ1-5	TGTGCCAGCAGTCTGACAGGGGCGCGCAATCAGCCCCAGCATTTT	CASSLTGARNQPQHF
13	TRBV10-3	TRBD1	NA	TRBJ2-1	TGTGCCATACGGACAGGGGCCTACAATGAGCAGTTCTTC	CAIRTGAYNEQFF
12	TRBV19	NA	NA	TRBJ1-1	TGTGCCAGTAGGACAGGGAACACTGAAGCTTTCTTT	CASRTGNTEAFF